A selection of T cell receptor beta chains follows, all from one sample in a study of early T cells in non-severe SARS-CoV-2 infection. TCRdb reanalysed the 5' RACE reads using MiXCR and keeps one entry per CDR3 protein. The sample holds tens of thousands of distinct CDR3 sequences, 5.4% seen once. The source was whole blood, collected at baseline. Receptors originate from an adult who was a healthcare worker with PCR-confirmed SARS-CoV-2 infection or an uninfected control (not recorded which). The CDR3 runs from the conserved cysteine through the conserved F or W. The order of the fields is V gene, D gene, clone size, J gene, CDR3 DNA, CDR3 protein. D genes are given only for firm matches. Clone sizes are given selectively: once, few, many, or a class where the clone is expanded.

TRBV10-2	-	few	TRBJ1-1	TGCGCCAGCAGTTCTGGAAGGGGCACTGAAGCTTTCTTT	CASSSGRGTEAFF
TRBV12-5	-	many	TRBJ2-3	TGTGCTAGTCAGTCCGAAGTCACAGATACGCAGTATTTT	CASQSEVTDTQYF
TRBV27	-	few	TRBJ1-1	TGTGCCAGCAGTTTAAATTATGGGGGGACCACTGAAGCTTTCTTT	CASSLNYGGTTEAFF
TRBV5-6	TRBD1	few	TRBJ1-6	TGTGCCAGCAGCCCCGGGACAGGAGATAATTCACCCCTCCACTTT	CASSPGTGDNSPLHF
TRBV4-3	-	many	TRBJ1-1	TGCGCCAGCAGCCAGACTGAGAACACTGAAGCTTTCTTT	CASSQTENTEAFF
TRBV20-1	TRBD2	many	TRBJ2-3	TGCAGTGCTAGAGATTCGGGTAGCGGGACTAGCACAGATACGCAGTATTTT	CSARDSGSGTSTDTQYF
TRBV4-3	-	many	TRBJ2-2	TGCGCCAGCAGCCAAGTTCTGAGCTCCGCCGGGGAGCTGTTTTTT	CASSQVLSSAGELFF
TRBV4-3	-	many	TRBJ2-6	TGCGCCAGCAGCCAAGATCCGTACTCTGGGGCCAACGTCCTGACTTTC	CASSQDPYSGANVLTF
TRBV28	-	many	TRBJ1-5	TGTGCCAGCAGTCCTCACGCTTATAGCAATCAGCCCCAGCATTTT	CASSPHAYSNQPQHF
TRBV6-6	-	many	TRBJ1-3	TGTGCCAGCAGTTACTCGAGGGGACAAGGAGGCACCATATATTTT	CASSYSRGQGGTIYF
TRBV6-6	TRBD2	few	TRBJ2-4	TGTGCCAGCACCGAAGCGGGAGGGCCACGGAACATTCAGTACTTC	CASTEAGGPRNIQYF
TRBV6-6	-	many	TRBJ2-7	TGTGCCAGCAGAATAGCGGATAGCTCCTACGAGCAGTACTTC	CASRIADSSYEQYF
TRBV20-1	TRBD2	many	TRBJ2-1	TGCAGTGCTAGAGATCCCCGGACTAGCGGGGGATACAATGAGCAGTTCTTC	CSARDPRTSGGYNEQFF
TRBV11-2	-	-	TRBJ2-1	TGTGCCAGCAGCTTAGATTTCGATGAGCAGTTCTTC	CASSLDFDEQFF
TRBV10-3	-	many	TRBJ2-1	TGTGCCATCAGTGGGACAGTTTACAATGAGCAGTTCTTC	CAISGTVYNEQFF
TRBV20-1	-	many	TRBJ2-4	TGCAGTGCCCCCCCTGTGAATAGCGGAGTAGCCAAAAACATTCAGTACTTC	CSAPPVNSGVAKNIQYF
TRBV7-9	-	many	TRBJ1-5	TGTGCCAGCAGCTTAGTGCAGAGTCAGCCCCAGCATTTT	CASSLVQSQPQHF
TRBV6-6	-	-	TRBJ1-4	TGTGCCAGCAGTTCTAATGGTGAAAAACTGTTTTTT	CASSSNGEKLFF
TRBV27	TRBD2	many	TRBJ2-3	TGTGCCAGCAGCCGGGGGGGCCCACGCACAGATACGCAGTATTTT	CASSRGGPRTDTQYF
TRBV12-3/TRBV12-4	TRBD2	many	TRBJ2-1	TGTGCCAGCAGTTTCGGCGGGAGCTCCTACAATGAGCAGTTCTTC	CASSFGGSSYNEQFF
TRBV28	-	many	TRBJ2-6	TGTGCCAGCAGTTTAGGTGGGGCCAACGTCCTGACTTTC	CASSLGGANVLTF
TRBV5-1	-	few	TRBJ2-1	TGCGCCAGCAGCTTGATCGGGAATGAGCAGTTCTTC	CASSLIGNEQFF
TRBV20-1	TRBD1	many	TRBJ1-1	TGCAGTGCTAGACCCGGGACAGGGTTCACTGAAGCTTTCTTT	CSARPGTGFTEAFF
TRBV7-2	-	many	TRBJ2-3	TGTGCCAGCAGCTTAGTGCCGGTTAGCACAGATACGCAGTATTTT	CASSLVPVSTDTQYF
TRBV20-1	TRBD2	many	TRBJ2-4	TGCAGTGCTAGAACTGCGGCGGGAGGTCCCAAAAACATTCAGTACTTC	CSARTAAGGPKNIQYF
TRBV10-2	TRBD2	many	TRBJ2-3	TGCGCCAGCAGTGAGTCGTCCGGGACTAGCGCCACAGATACGCAGTATTTT	CASSESSGTSATDTQYF
TRBV11-3	-	many	TRBJ1-1	TGTGCCAGCAGCTTCGACAGGATAACTGAAGCTTTCTTT	CASSFDRITEAFF
TRBV28	TRBD2	-	TRBJ2-3	TGTGCCAGCAGTTCGGGCCAGACTAGCGGGAGACTCAGAGATACGCAGTATTTT	CASSSGQTSGRLRDTQYF
TRBV28	TRBD2	-	TRBJ2-7	TGTGCCAGCAGTTTTCCACTTGAACCCCCGGGACTAGCGGGAGGGGTCTCCTACGAGCAGTACTTC	CASSFPLEPPGLAGGVSYEQYF
TRBV21-1	-	many	TRBJ1-1	TGTGCCAGCAGCAAAGTCGACTCCCGTGGGACTGAAGCTTTCTTT	CASSKVDSRGTEAFF
TRBV13	TRBD2	-	TRBJ2-1	TGTGCCAGCAGCCTTTTAGCGGGAGTCCGGGATGGTGAGCAGTTCTTC	CASSLLAGVRDGEQFF
TRBV28	-	-	TRBJ2-1	TGTGCCAGCAGTTTCCGAGGACTGTCACAGTTCTTC	CASSFRGLSQFF
TRBV5-1	-	many	TRBJ2-3	TGCGCCAGCGTTCGGGGGACCTTTACAGATACGCAGTATTTT	CASVRGTFTDTQYF
TRBV20-1	-	many	TRBJ1-2	TGCAGTGCTCTCCAGAGACGGGATGGCTACACCTTC	CSALQRRDGYTF
TRBV30	-	many	TRBJ1-2	TGTGCCTGGAGCAGACGCGGGGCTAACTATGGCTACACCTTC	CAWSRRGANYGYTF
TRBV7-9	TRBD1	-	TRBJ1-5	TGTGCCAGCAGCTACCAGGGGGCTTCTGTCAATCAGCCCCAGCATTTT	CASSYQGASVNQPQHF
TRBV13	TRBD2	many	TRBJ2-3	TGTGCCAGCAGACTAGCGGGAGGGCCCACAGATACGCAGTATTTT	CASRLAGGPTDTQYF
TRBV15	-	many	TRBJ2-2	TGTGCCACCAGCCGTGAGGCGGCAACCCCCAACACCGGGGAGCTGTTTTTT	CATSREAATPNTGELFF
TRBV18	TRBD2	many	TRBJ2-1	TGTGCCAGCTCACCACCGGGACTAGCTCCTGTCCGCTCCTACAATGAGCAGTTCTTC	CASSPPGLAPVRSYNEQFF
TRBV18	-	many	TRBJ2-1	TGTGCCAGCTCACCCACACAAAACATACCCGAGCAGTTCTTC	CASSPTQNIPEQFF
TRBV29-1	-	many	TRBJ1-1	TGCAGCGTTGACCAGGGTGTGAACACTGAAGCTTTCTTT	CSVDQGVNTEAFF
TRBV20-1	TRBD2	many	TRBJ2-1	TGCAGTGCTACGCCCTTAGCGGGAGGGTACAATGAGCAGTTCTTC	CSATPLAGGYNEQFF
TRBV10-3	TRBD1	many	TRBJ2-1	TGTGCCATCAGTGAGGGGACAGAAGTTGGTGAGCAGTTCTTC	CAISEGTEVGEQFF
TRBV14	-	many	TRBJ1-1	TGTGCCAGCAGCCAACAGAGCTGGTCGAACACTGAAGCTTTCTTT	CASSQQSWSNTEAFF
TRBV20-1	-	many	TRBJ2-1	TGCAGTGCTAGAGAGACAAGGGCTAGAGTCTACAATGAGCAGTTCTTC	CSARETRARVYNEQFF
TRBV7-2	TRBD2	many	TRBJ2-7	TGTGCCAGCAGCTTCAGTCGCGGGAGTCGGTACGAGCAGTACTTC	CASSFSRGSRYEQYF
TRBV6-2/TRBV6-3	-	many	TRBJ1-1	TGTGCCAGCAGCCCAGACTGGTCGGGGAACACTGAAGCTTTCTTT	CASSPDWSGNTEAFF
TRBV12-3/TRBV12-4	TRBD2	few	TRBJ2-2	TGTGCCAGCAGGGGGGGACTAGCGGGAGGCAACACCGGGGAGCTGTTTTTT	CASRGGLAGGNTGELFF
TRBV5-1	-	many	TRBJ1-1	TGCGCCAGCGGGGATTTGGGCACTGAAGCTTTCTTT	CASGDLGTEAFF
TRBV27	-	many	TRBJ2-2	TGTGCCACCAAACTGGGGTCCCACCCGAACACCGGGGAGCTGTTTTTT	CATKLGSHPNTGELFF
TRBV5-1	-	few	TRBJ1-1	TGCGCCAGCAGCGCTCCTGGGCAGTACACTGAAGCTTTCTTT	CASSAPGQYTEAFF
TRBV19	TRBD2	many	TRBJ2-5	TGTGCCAGTAAGGTTGCCGGGGGGGAGACCCAGTACTTC	CASKVAGGETQYF
TRBV19	-	many	TRBJ1-5	TGTGCCAGTACCGGATGGGCAGGAGGGAGCAATCAGCCCCAGCATTTT	CASTGWAGGSNQPQHF